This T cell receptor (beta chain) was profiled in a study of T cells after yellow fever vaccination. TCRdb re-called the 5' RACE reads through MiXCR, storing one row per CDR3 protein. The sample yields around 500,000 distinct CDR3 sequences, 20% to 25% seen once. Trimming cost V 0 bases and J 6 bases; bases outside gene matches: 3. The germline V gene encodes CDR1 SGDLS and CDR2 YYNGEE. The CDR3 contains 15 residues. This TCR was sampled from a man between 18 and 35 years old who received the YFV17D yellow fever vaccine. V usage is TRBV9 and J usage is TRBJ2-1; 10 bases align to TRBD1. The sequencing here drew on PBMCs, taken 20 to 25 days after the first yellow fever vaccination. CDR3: CASSVEGQGFNEQFF. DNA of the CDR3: TGTGCCAGCAGCGTAGAGGGACAGGGGTTCAATGAGCAGTTCTTC. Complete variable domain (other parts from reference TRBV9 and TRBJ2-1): DSGVTQTPKHLITATGQRVTLRCSPRSGDLSVYWYQQSLDQGLQFLIQYYNGEERAKGNILERFSAQQFPDLHSELNLSSLELGDSALYFCASSVEGQGFNEQFFGPGTRLTVL.